The clone carrying this T cell receptor beta chain was recorded a few times. The antigen remains undetermined. Not enrolled were patients with uncontrolled infection, other autoimmune disease, pregnancy or lactation. V lost 3 bases and J 10 bases, leaving 18 bases between the germline ends. Germline V gene data show CDR1 as MDHEN and CDR2 as SYDVKM. This CDR3 has 14 residues. This sample is drawn from a study of T cells in Graves' hyperthyroidism and ophthalmopathy. General study results and limits: Also found in blood were most expanded thyroid clonotypes above 0.001.

Amplified regions were TCR beta CDR3 sequences from RNA transcripts. First-round RT-PCR targeting the TCR CDR3 was performed with the HTBI primer set. TCRdb reprocessed the multiplex PCR reads via MiXCR and lists one record per CDR3 protein. The sample includes 500,000 to 600,000 distinct CDR3 sequences, 40% to 50% of them seen just once. The sample taken for sequencing was peripheral blood or thyroid tissue (not recorded which). The chain combines TRBV28 with TRBJ1-2; possible D gene TRBD1, 6 bases. The receptor was derived from an adult woman with Graves' disease, either hyperthyroidism or ophthalmopathy (not recorded which). Here the CDR3 DNA reads TGTGCCAGCAGTTTCCCGGACAGAGGATCCCTCTACACCTTC. Translation gives CASSFPDRGSLYTF.